The 8 T cell receptor beta chains reported below all come from one sample, sequenced in a study of shared clonotypes between healthy human individuals. Some clones are missing from TCRdb's copy, which holds only in-frame ones; the method was immunoSEQ multiplex PCR. The repertoire holds 450,000 to 600,000 clones, around 79% seen once, with 10% to 15% in the top ten. Specimen: PBMCs. These receptors were taken from a woman aged 40-49 years in good health. Some clones in this sample may be carry-over from other donors' samples.

This clone is a singleton in its sample. This sequence may be a read error, since a much larger clone differs from it by one base. This sample includes further DNA sequences coding for the same CDR3. The chain joins TRBV6-5 to TRBJ1-1, with 7 bases that match TRBD1. Germline V gene sequence: CDR1 MNHEY, CDR2 SVGAGI. V dropped 6 bases and J dropped 0; count of bases not matched to a gene: 7. CDR3 length: 15 amino acids. CDR3: CASRPPGGMNTEAFF. CDR3 nucleotides: TGTGCCAGCAGACCTCCAGGGGGGATGAACACTGAAGCTTTCTTT.

This clone has only one observation. The chain joins TRBV6-1 to TRBJ2-5, with D uncertain. The V gene lost 8 bases and the J gene lost 5 bases, with 15 bases spanning the gap. Germline CDR1 reads MNHNS; CDR2 reads SASEGT. The CDR3 sequence is 13 residues long. Written as DNA, the CDR3 is TGTGCCAGCGCCGGAACGCGAGTGGAGACCCAGTACTTC. Protein: CASAGTRVETQYF.

J is TRBJ1-2 and V is TRBV18; the match to TRBD1 covers 8 bases. CDR1 is KGHSH and CDR2 is LQKENI in the germline V gene. CDR3 length: 16 residues. Trimming cost V 0 bases and J 3 bases; bases outside gene matches: 6. In DNA form, the CDR3 reads TGTGCCAGCTCACCACCGGGCAGGGGGCCCGACTATGGCTACACCTTC. This sequence encodes CASSPPGRGPDYGYTF.

V usage is TRBV27 and J usage is TRBJ2-5; tentatively, D is TRBD1 or TRBD2 (5 bases each). CDR3 length equals 15 residues. The ends were cut back, 4 bases at V and 1 base at J, with 13 bases in the middle. Germline lookup yields CDR1 MNHEY and CDR2 SMNVEV (reference sequence). The CDR3 DNA reads as TGTGCCAGCAGTTCCGGGGACGACCTCCAAGAGACCCAGTACTTC. Translating gives CASSSGDDLQETQYF.

The chain has TRBV7-3 and TRBJ2-7; TRBD2 aligns across 8 bases. Germline V gene lookup returns CDR1 SGHTA and CDR2 FQGTGA. The CDR3 covers 15 residues. V lost 4 bases to trimming and J lost 3 bases; unmatched junction nucleotides: 8. The CDR3 region is CASSSQGLGLYEQYF. The CDR3 nucleotides are TGTGCCAGCAGCTCACAGGGACTAGGGCTCTACGAGCAGTACTTC.

The chain carries TRBV29-1 and TRBJ1-1; D call uncertain. The CDR3 is made up of 14 amino acids. Trimming cost V 4 bases and J 0 bases, with 12 bases left between them. Germline CDR1 and CDR2: SQVTM and ANQGSEA. CDR3 region: CSVGRSSLNTEAFF. DNA for the CDR3: TGCAGCGTTGGGCGTAGCAGCCTGAACACTGAAGCTTTCTTT. Supplemented by reference TRBV29-1 and TRBJ1-1, the full variable domain reads SAVISQKPSRDICQRGTSLTIQCQVDSQVTMMFWYRQQPGQSLTLIATANQGSEATYESGFVIDKFPISRPNLTFSTLTVSNMSPEDSSIYLCSVGRSSLNTEAFFGQGTRLTVV.

The chain is built from TRBV7-2 and TRBJ1-1, with D tentatively TRBD1 (5 bases). V gave up 11 bases and J gave up 0 bases, with 13 bases separating them. The CDR3 is 13 amino acids. The germline gives CDR1 SGHTA, CDR2 FQGNSA. The CDR3 reads CASGGVLNTEAFF. Written as DNA, the CDR3 is TGTGCCTCGGGAGGGGTTTTGAACACTGAAGCTTTCTTT.

The chain links TRBV7-3 to TRBJ2-2; 15 bases line up with TRBD2. The CDR3 length is 16 residues. The ends lost 2 bases at V and 5 bases at J; junction bases unmatched: 0. Germline CDR1 is SGHTA and CDR2 is FQGTGA. The CDR3, as DNA: TGTGCCAGCAGCTTAGGGACTAGCGGGAGGACCGGGGAGCTGTTTTTT. It codes for CASSLGTSGRTGELFF.